This section outlines one T cell receptor (beta chain) sequence together with its context. From its re-call of the 5' RACE reads, TCRdb lists each CDR3 protein once, without DNA. In total, the table holds 400,000 to 500,000 distinct CDR3 sequences. This record belongs to a study of T cells expressing NK-cell markers. The CDR3 spans 15 residues. The germline V gene encodes CDR1 SGHRS and CDR2 YFSETQ. The clonotype originates from a woman aged 18-70 years in good health. The sequenced sample consisted of blood T cells: a sorted CD56 or NKG2C T cell subset, CD4+ or CD8+ T cells, or bulk PBMC T cells (not recorded which). The rearrangement joins TRBV5-1 to TRBJ2-3; lacking DNA, the TRBD1 call made by TCRdb goes unchecked. CDR3 in amino acids: CASSLSRDRADTQYF. Looking up the rest from reference TRBV5-1 and TRBJ2-3 gives the full variable domain: KAGVTQTPRYLIKTRGQQVTLSCSPISGHRSVSWYQQTPGQGLQFLFEYFSETQRNKGNFPGRFSGRQFSNSRSEMNVSTLELGDSALYLCASSLSRDRADTQYFGPGTRLTVL.